The TCR beta chain described here comes from a study of blood T cell repertoires in COVID-19 (TCRdb year 2020). General notes on the study: Collaborator samples came from the United States, Italy and Spain and covered acute and convalescent phases of COVID-19. The material from the prospective study consisted of cDNA or gDNA derived from T cells, B-cell-depleted T cells, or PBMCs. The dataset comprised deeply sampled blood TCRbeta repertoires from subjects exposed to, actively infected with, or recovered from COVID-19. A freely available public database, intended as a resource for researchers studying the immune response to SARS-CoV-2, is where the repertoires were released. Samples were obtained from the ongoing ImmuneRACE study (first 160 participants) and from some 1,200 subjects provided by 6 global collaborators. The sample metadata nearly always contained a de-identified subject ID, COVID-19 status, age in years and sex. HLA class I and class II types, where available, came from metadata supplied by the sample provider rather than from assay-based typing. The research as a whole found: The amount of clinical and demographic metadata varied by source and participant and was provided uncurated.

Samples from volunteer blood donors who had recovered from COVID-19 were contributed by a second Seattle source. Whole blood was collected in K2EDTA tubes by collaborating institutions according to the institutions' own protocols. For TCRbeta analysis, collaborators shipped samples in one of three forms: frozen whole blood, isolated PBMCs, or DNA extracted from either of those sample types. In the case of this clone: Its antigen remains unidentified. Base qualities are not recorded, but no much larger clone differs from it by a single base.

As encoded in the germline V gene, CDR1 is MNHNS while CDR2 is SASEGT. The CDR3 holds 17 amino acids from the cysteine to the phenylalanine. Solely the CDR3 DNA is kept, with 51 bases framed from the first base. Trimming takes 2 bases from V and 4 bases from J, and the germline ends sit 20 bases apart. TCRbeta CDR3 regions were amplified from genomic DNA using the immunoSEQ Assay, a bias-controlled multiplex PCR. Turning to the authors' computational methods: Within the assay, amplification of reference gene primers was used to estimate how many nucleated cells each sample contained. To quantify the absolute abundance of each unique TCRbeta CDR3 rearrangement, sequence reads were collapsed and filtered. For each sample, productive Simpson clonality was calculated by taking the square root of Simpson's diversity index across productive rearrangements. Not all clones reach the TCRdb copy of this immuneACCESS table, which keeps in-frame sequences only. Checked studies attribute under half of the gap to unresolved V genes and leave the rest unexplained. V, J and clone size reflect that table, while D and trimming were determined from the DNA. The sample includes 220,000 or so clones, with approximately 80% observed a single time. The ten top clones hold roughly 5% of the sample.

Material for sequencing was peripheral blood. The receptor was isolated from a woman aged 60-75 years who had recovered from COVID-19. Rearrangement joined TRBV6-1 to TRBJ1-1, and the D gene may be TRBD1, 5 bases matching. The CDR3 here reads CASSELRDVASSTEAFF. The nucleotide sequence is TGTGCCAGCAGTGAACTCAGGGATGTTGCCTCGAGCACTGAAGCTTTCTTT.